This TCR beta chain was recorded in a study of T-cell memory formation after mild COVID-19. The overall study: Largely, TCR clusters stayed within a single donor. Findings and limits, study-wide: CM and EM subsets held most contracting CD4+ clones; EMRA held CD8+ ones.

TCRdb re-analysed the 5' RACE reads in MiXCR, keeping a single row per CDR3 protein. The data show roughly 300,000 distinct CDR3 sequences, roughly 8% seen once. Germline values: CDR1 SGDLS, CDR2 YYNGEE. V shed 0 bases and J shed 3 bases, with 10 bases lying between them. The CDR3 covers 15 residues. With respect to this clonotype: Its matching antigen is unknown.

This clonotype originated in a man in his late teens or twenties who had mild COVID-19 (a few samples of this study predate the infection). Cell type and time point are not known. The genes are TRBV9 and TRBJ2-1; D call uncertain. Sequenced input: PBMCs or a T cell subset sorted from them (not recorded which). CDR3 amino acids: CASSVASGLYNEQFF. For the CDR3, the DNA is TGTGCCAGCAGCGTAGCATCAGGCCTCTACAATGAGCAGTTCTTC.